This T cell receptor (beta chain) stems from a study of cytomegalovirus exposure and HLA in healthy donors. The germline gives CDR1 MNHEY, CDR2 SVGAGI. Trimming removed 4 bases at V and 3 bases at J, with 6 bases between. The CDR3 sequence is 13 residues long. 60 Vbeta and 13 Jbeta primers were used in PCR. This table comes from immunoSEQ multiplex PCR, and its TCRdb copy is limited to in-frame clones, with some not included. The table lists around 97,000 clones, with around 3.5% in the top ten. This rearrangement joins TRBV6-5 to TRBJ2-2, with a weak D call TRBD1 (6 bases). Material for sequencing was PBMCs. The sequence was collected from a man aged 40-55 years in good health and CMV-seronegative. CDR3 DNA sequence: TGTGCCAGCAGTTGGACAGACACCGGGGAGCTGTTTTTT. This sequence encodes CASSWTDTGELFF.